This T cell receptor (beta chain) is drawn from a study of human T cells and chemical hapten exposure. Study-wide points: Counts of TCRs expanded at PT1 correlated positively with patch test score.

TCRdb itself ran the RACE reads through MiXCR, one entry per CDR3 protein. The sample lists under 200,000 distinct CDR3 sequences, approximately 14% occurring once. Germline CDR1 is SGHDN and CDR2 is FVKESK. The CDR3 extends over 14 amino acids. V gave up 1 base and J gave up 8 bases; unmatched junction bases: 4. As to time point: patch test 1, 2 weeks after DPC sensitization. Described treatment: therapeutic diphenylcyclopropenone sensitization with weekly scalp DPC. This clonotype turned up a few times. Its target is not known. This TCR derives from a woman in her twenties or thirties with alopecia areata. Some clones in this sample may be carry-over from other donors' samples. Sequenced here: whole blood, sampled in connection with sensitization to the hapten diphenylcyclopropenone (DPC). The chain joins TRBV14 to TRBJ1-4, with TRBD1 matching 7 bases. The CDR3 nucleotides read TGTGCCAGCAGCCAAGGGGGGACAGCCGAAAAACTGTTTTTT. Encoded protein: CASSQGGTAEKLFF.